These T cell receptor beta chains were read from a single sample in a study of cytomegalovirus exposure and HLA in healthy donors. Profiling relied on immunoSEQ multiplex PCR, and the TCRdb table lists in-frame clones only, not all of them. Of under 150,000 clones listed, around nine tenths are singletons. The sequenced material came from PBMCs. The receptors originated from a man between 18 and 35 years old in good health and CMV-seropositive. The CDR3 runs from the conserved cysteine through the conserved F or W. D genes are given only for firm matches. Clone size is shown for a subset of rows, as once, few, many or a class of expanded clone.

v_call	j_call	clone_size	cdr3_length	d_call	cdr3_nt	cdr3_aa
TRBV27	TRBJ2-7	many	11	NA	TGTGCCAGCAGTTTAGGGGCCGAGCAGTACTTC	CASSLGAEQYF
TRBV2	TRBJ2-4	NA	14	TRBD2	TGTGCCAGCAGTGAAAGTAGCGGGGGAAACATTCAGTACTTC	CASSESSGGNIQYF
TRBV9	TRBJ2-1	NA	14	NA	TGTGCCAGCAGCGTCAGCCGGGACTACAATGAGCAGTTCTTC	CASSVSRDYNEQFF
TRBV18	TRBJ2-2	NA	16	TRBD1	TGTGCCAGCTCACCGCCGGGACAGGGGACACCCGGGGAGCTGTTTTTT	CASSPPGQGTPGELFF
TRBV6-5	TRBJ1-4	NA	15	NA	TGTGCCAGCAGTTACGACGGGGGGACTAATGAAAAACTGTTTTTT	CASSYDGGTNEKLFF
TRBV5-6	TRBJ2-2	NA	16	NA	TGTGCCAGCAGCTTGGAGCTAGCCGGGGATGGCGGGGAGCTGTTTTTT	CASSLELAGDGGELFF
TRBV25-1	TRBJ1-4	NA	14	NA	TGTGCCAGCAGTGAATCGGGACAACGTGAAAAACTGTTTTTT	CASSESGQREKLFF
TRBV5-8	TRBJ2-7	NA	15	NA	TGTGCCAGCAGCCGAGGGTGGGAAACGGTCTACGAGCAGTACTTC	CASSRGWETVYEQYF
TRBV4-1	TRBJ1-5	many	17	NA	TGCGCCAGCAGCCGAACTCTGACTAGGGGGGGAGGTCAGCCCCAGCATTTT	CASSRTLTRGGGQPQHF
TRBV19	TRBJ1-5	NA	16	NA	TGTGCCAGTAGTATAAGGGGGGGGGTCTTCAATCAGCCCCAGCATTTT	CASSIRGGVFNQPQHF
TRBV5-1	TRBJ2-3	NA	17	NA	TGCGCCAGCAGCTCCCAGGGGGGACTCAGGAGCACAGATACGCAGTATTTT	CASSSQGGLRSTDTQYF
TRBV18	TRBJ2-1	once	15	TRBD1	TGTGCCAGCTCACCAGACAGGGGATCCTACAATGAGCAGTTCTTC	CASSPDRGSYNEQFF
TRBV4-2	TRBJ2-1	NA	16	TRBD1	TGTGCCAGCAGCCACATCGACAGGGGGGGAGACAATGAGCAGTTCTTC	CASSHIDRGGDNEQFF
TRBV7-8	TRBJ1-1	NA	16	NA	TGTGCCAGCAGCTTAGGCTATACACTGGGGAGGACTGAAGCTTTCTTT	CASSLGYTLGRTEAFF
TRBV6-6	TRBJ1-3	NA	14	NA	TGTGCCAGCATGAAGTGGAGCTCTGGAAACACCATATATTTT	CASMKWSSGNTIYF
TRBV5-4	TRBJ1-1	NA	14	NA	TGTGCCAGCAGCTTGGCCAGGATGAACACTGAAGCTTTCTTT	CASSLARMNTEAFF
TRBV2	TRBJ2-5	once	13	NA	TGTGCCAGCAACAGGGTGGGGCAAGAGACCCAGTACTTC	CASNRVGQETQYF
TRBV29-1	TRBJ1-1	NA	14	NA	TGCAGCGTTACCCTACAGGGAGGGTACACTGAAGCTTTCTTT	CSVTLQGGYTEAFF
TRBV5-1	TRBJ2-7	few	12	NA	TGCGCCAGCAGCCTACAGGGTTACGAGCAGTACTTC	CASSLQGYEQYF
TRBV10-3	TRBJ2-1	NA	14	TRBD1	TGTGCCGCCCATTCGCGGACAGGGAACAATGAGCAGTTCTTC	CAAHSRTGNNEQFF
TRBV4-2	TRBJ2-6	NA	16	NA	TGTGCCAGCAGCCAAGAGGACACCTCTGGGGCCAACGTCCTGACTTTC	CASSQEDTSGANVLTF
TRBV15	TRBJ2-2	NA	15	NA	TGTGCCACCAGCAGGGACACTCCGAACACCGGGGAGCTGTTTTTT	CATSRDTPNTGELFF
TRBV11-3	TRBJ1-1	NA	14	TRBD1	TGTGCCAGCAGCGTTACAGGGGAGAACACTGAAGCTTTCTTT	CASSVTGENTEAFF
TRBV6-1	TRBJ1-2	NA	14	NA	TGTGCCAGCAGTGAATGGGGACAAGTCTATGGCTACACCTTC	CASSEWGQVYGYTF
TRBV6-4	TRBJ1-1	NA	18	TRBD1	TGTGCCAGCACCTTAAGGACAGGGGGCAATTTAAGGAACACTGAAGCTTTCTTT	CASTLRTGGNLRNTEAFF
TRBV6-4	TRBJ2-1	few	14	TRBD2	TGTGCCAGCAGTGACTCGGGACTAGGGGTTGAGCAGTTCTTC	CASSDSGLGVEQFF
TRBV6-5	TRBJ1-5	NA	12	NA	TGTGCCAGCACGAACGGGATGCAGCCCCAGCATTTT	CASTNGMQPQHF
TRBV10-3	TRBJ2-1	NA	16	TRBD2	TGTGCCATCAGTGAGGAGGCGGGGGTCTCCTACAATGAGCAGTTCTTC	CAISEEAGVSYNEQFF